The 28 T cell receptor beta chains below come from one sample, sequenced in a study of patients and donors after allogeneic stem cell transplantation. TCRdb fed the RT-PCR reads into MiXCR, producing one record per CDR3 protein. Of roughly 940,000 distinct CDR3 sequences listed, over 15% are singletons. Sequences were obtained from blood, either unsorted or a sorted T cell fraction (not recorded which). The receptor source for this set is a human donor who was either an allogeneic HSCT recipient or a stem cell or donor lymphocyte infusion donor (not recorded which). It is not recorded whose cells these are; they may come from a transplant donor.

This chain joins TRBV12-3 or TRBV12-4 and TRBJ1-5, with D unclear. Trimming took off 0 bases at V and 7 bases at J, with 10 bases between the two ends. The CDR3 runs 14 residues. Here the CDR3 DNA reads TGTGCCAGCAGTTTAGCGGAGGGTGGCCAGCCCCAGCATTTT. This translates into CASSLAEGGQPQHF.

The chain recombines TRBV10-3 with TRBJ2-3; the match to TRBD2 covers 8 bases. Germline V gives CDR1 ENHRY, CDR2 SYGVKD. V lost 5 bases and J lost 2; bases outside the gene matches: 9. The CDR3 loop spans 16 amino acids. CDR3 nucleotide sequence: TGTGCCATCAGTACCACATCAGCGGGGGCCACAGATACGCAGTATTTT. Amino acids: CAISTTSAGATDTQYF.

This clonotype showed up just a few times. The chain recombines TRBV27 with TRBJ2-3; possibly TRBD1 or TRBD2 for D (5 bases each). The germline CDR1 and CDR2 sequences are MNHEY and SMNVEV (reference sequence). The CDR3 is 19 residues long. V shed 1 base and J shed 6 bases, with 26 bases lying between them. In nucleotides, the CDR3 is TGTGCCAGCAGTTTATTGGGAAATACCGGGACGAGACTTATTGATACGCAGTATTTT. Protein sequence: CASSLLGNTGTRLIDTQYF.

The rearrangement links TRBV9 to TRBJ2-7, with D unclear. Trimming cost V 0 bases and J 2 bases, with 12 bases left between them. Germline lookup yields CDR1 SGDLS and CDR2 YYNGEE. This CDR3 is built from 15 residues. The CDR3 coding sequence is TGTGCCAGCAGCGTAGACCCAGAACGACCCTACGAGCAGTACTTC. It yields the protein CASSVDPERPYEQYF.

The CDR3 nucleotides are TGTGCCAGCAGCTTAGCGCGGACACCGGAGGAGTTCTTC. Protein: CASSLARTPEEFF. The V gene is TRBV7-9, the J gene TRBJ2-1; D may correspond to TRBD1 or TRBD2 (5 bases each). There are 13 residues in the CDR3. Germline lookup yields CDR1 SEHNR and CDR2 FQNEAQ (reference sequence). V was pared by 0 bases and J by 14 bases, with 14 bases between.

The genes are TRBV28 and TRBJ2-7; D gene ambiguous. V gave up 1 base and J gave up 3 bases, with 10 bases separating them. Germline lookup yields CDR1 MDHEN and CDR2 SYDVKM. This CDR3 spans 14 amino acids. This CDR3 reads CASSLLVNLYEQYF. CDR3 DNA sequence: TGTGCCAGCAGTTTATTGGTCAACCTCTACGAGCAGTACTTC.

The sample holds a few counts of this clonotype. This chain joins TRBV2 and TRBJ1-2; D is perhaps TRBD1 (5 bases). Between the trimmed V and J ends, which lost 7 bases and 4 bases, there was a span of 10 bases. The CDR3 runs 12 residues. The germline V gene has CDR1 SNHLY and CDR2 FYNNEI. The CDR3 nucleotides read TGTGCCAGCAATGCAGGGCTCTATGGCTACACCTTC. Translating gives CASNAGLYGYTF.

V gene TRBV13 combines with J gene TRBJ1-5; D is possibly TRBD1 (5 bases). CDR1 and CDR2 from the germline V gene are PRHDT and FYEKMQ (reference sequence). Trimming shortened V by 5 bases and J by 2 bases, and 19 bases separated the two germline ends. The CDR3 covers 17 residues. The CDR3 protein is CASSRSRGGSGNQPQHF. The CDR3 nucleotides read TGTGCCAGCAGCCGTAGTAGGGGCGGGTCGGGCAATCAGCCCCAGCATTTT. The whole variable domain, filled in from reference TRBV13 and TRBJ1-5, reads AAGVIQSPRHLIKEKRETATLKCYPIPRHDTVYWYQQGPGQDPQFLISFYEKMQSDKGSIPDRFSAQQFSDYHSELNMSSLELGDSALYFCASSRSRGGSGNQPQHFGDGTRLSIL.

Ten or more counts support this clonotype. This rearrangement joins TRBV10-3 to TRBJ2-7; 10 nucleotides align to TRBD2. The V gene's germline CDR1 is ENHRY and CDR2 SYGVKD. J lost 7 bases, V lost 11 bases, and 17 bases had no gene match. The CDR3 is 15 amino acids. The CDR3: CAAGGGLAEPGEQYF. CDR3 nucleotides: TGTGCCGCCGGTGGTGGACTAGCGGAGCCTGGGGAGCAGTACTTC.

This clonotype has a count of ten or more. V and J are TRBV24-1 and TRBJ2-1, with D perhaps matching TRBD1 (5 bases). This CDR3 spans 16 amino acids. CDR1 is KGHDR and CDR2 is SFDVKD in the germline V gene. Trimming took off 5 bases at V and 5 bases at J, with 18 bases between the two ends. The CDR3 sequence: CATSGDRQSTNNEQFF. The CDR3 bases are TGTGCCACCAGTGGAGATAGACAGAGCACGAACAATGAGCAGTTCTTC.

This clonotype appeared a few times. The chain has TRBV20-1 and TRBJ2-7, with D tentatively TRBD1 or TRBD2 (6 bases each). CDR1 and CDR2 from the germline V gene are DFQATT and SNEGSKA (reference sequence). Trimming cost V 0 bases and J 4 bases, with 16 bases left between them. The CDR3 has 15 amino acids. CDR3: CSARDPRGLRYEQYF. CDR3 DNA sequence: TGCAGTGCTAGAGATCCCCGGGGGCTCCGGTACGAGCAGTACTTC.

This sequence joins TRBV7-9 and TRBJ2-7; the match to TRBD1 covers 7 bases. V gave up 6 bases and J gave up 3 bases; unmatched junction bases: 14. The CDR3 has 16 residues. In germline, CDR1 is SEHNR, CDR2 FQNEAQ (reference sequence). The CDR3 DNA reads as TGTGCCAGCAGTAATTACCGGGACAGAGTCTACTACGAGCAGTACTTC. It specifies CASSNYRDRVYYEQYF.

This rearrangement joins TRBV29-1 to TRBJ2-7, with 7 bases identical to TRBD2. CDR3 length: 12 residues. Trimming removed 5 bases from V and 6 bases from J; junction bases left unmatched: 7. Germline V gene sequence: CDR1 SQVTM, CDR2 ANQGSEA. CDR3: CSVSSGGGEQYF. Here the CDR3 DNA reads TGCAGCGTTTCTTCGGGCGGGGGCGAGCAGTACTTC.

The chain uses TRBV4-3 and TRBJ1-5; D may be TRBD1 (5 bases). CDR3 length: 15 residues. The ends were cut back, 0 bases at V and 7 bases at J, with 13 bases in the middle. Germline assignment: CDR1 LGHNA and CDR2 YSLEER. CDR3 sequence (DNA): TGCGCCAGCAGCCAAGATCGGGGGGTGAAACAGCCCCAGCATTTT. As protein: CASSQDRGVKQPQHF.

The rearrangement joins TRBV25-1 to TRBJ2-3; D gene uncertain. Trimming pared 3 bases from V and 0 bases from J, leaving 7 bases between. This CDR3 comprises 14 residues. Germline V gives CDR1 MGHDK, CDR2 SYGVNS. The CDR3 region has the DNA TGTGCCAGCAGTGACCAGGAAAGCACAGATACGCAGTATTTT. Amino acids: CASSDQESTDTQYF. Complete variable domain (other parts from reference TRBV25-1 and TRBJ2-3): EADIYQTPRYLVIGTGKKITLECSQTMGHDKMYWYQQDPGMELHLIHYSYGVNSTEKGDLSSESTVSRIRTEHFPLTLESARPSHTSQYLCASSDQESTDTQYFGPGTRLTVL.

This clonotype was seen only a few times. J is TRBJ2-1 and V is TRBV6-1; D gene unclear. CDR3 length equals 14 residues. V gave up 6 bases and J gave up 8 bases, with 17 bases separating them. Germline CDR1 reads MNHNS; CDR2 reads SASEGT. CDR3 bases: TGTGCCAGCAGCCTAAGAATCCCCGAGGATGAGCAGTTCTTC. This codes for CASSLRIPEDEQFF.

This clonotype has more than one count but fewer than ten. The V and J genes are TRBV6-1 and TRBJ1-4; D not certain. This CDR3 is built from 15 residues. From germline, CDR1 is MNHNS and CDR2 SASEGT. Trimming took off 4 bases at V and 10 bases at J, with 19 bases between the two ends. The DNA of the CDR3 is TGTGCCAGCAGTGGATCAGTGGAAAGGATTGGAAAACTGTTTTTT. It is translated as CASSGSVERIGKLFF.

The V call is TRBV7-2, the J call TRBJ1-5; D is perhaps TRBD1 (5 bases). Germline V gene lookup returns CDR1 SGHTA and CDR2 FQGNSA. Trimming stripped 2 bases from V and 5 bases from J, with 13 bases between. There are 15 residues in the CDR3. The CDR3 protein is CASSLRGPGDQPQHF. The DNA for the CDR3 is TGTGCCAGCAGCTTAAGGGGCCCTGGGGATCAGCCCCAGCATTTT.

The rearrangement uses TRBV5-1 and TRBJ2-7; no clear D. This CDR3 is 13 amino acids long. V lost 0 bases and J lost 5, with 9 bases in between. Germline CDR1 and CDR2: SGHRS and YFSETQ. The CDR3 reads CASSLASANEQYF. The CDR3 DNA sequence: TGCGCCAGCAGCTTGGCCTCGGCAAACGAGCAGTACTTC.

This clonotype was counted between two and nine times. This chain joins TRBV25-1 and TRBJ2-3, with TRBD1 matching over 8 bases. This CDR3 spans 15 amino acids. V was clipped by 9 bases and J by 1 base; unmatched bases: 9. Per the germline V gene, CDR1 is MGHDK and CDR2 is SYGVNS. The CDR3, as DNA: TGTGCCAGTACCTCAGGGGGCGCGGGCACAGATACGCAGTATTTT. Translated: CASTSGGAGTDTQYF.

This clonotype was seen repeatedly, ten times or more. This chain joins TRBV10-3 and TRBJ2-7; D is unclear. The germline V gene encodes CDR1 ENHRY and CDR2 SYGVKD. CDR3 length: 13 amino acids. Deletions cut 3 bases from V and 3 bases from J, with 9 bases between. CDR3 nucleotides: TGTGCCATCAGTGAACAGCCGGACTACGAGCAGTACTTC. Protein product: CAISEQPDYEQYF.

There are a few counts of this clonotype. This chain connects TRBV12-3 or TRBV12-4 to TRBJ1-4, with D tentatively TRBD1 (5 bases). V was trimmed by 2 bases and J by 8 bases, leaving 12 bases between them. This CDR3 spans 14 amino acids. The CDR3 DNA sequence: TGTGCCAGCAGTTTATCGGGGGTTGGCGAAAAACTGTTTTTT. This gives the protein CASSLSGVGEKLFF.

The chain combines TRBV20-1 with TRBJ1-1, with 7 bases lining up with TRBD1. The CDR3 is 15 residues long. Germline V gene data show CDR1 as DFQATT and CDR2 as SNEGSKA (reference sequence). V trimming: 0 bases; J trimming: 4 bases; junction bases outside the gene matches: 8. The CDR3 here is CSARDPETGSTEAFF. The CDR3 nucleotides are TGCAGTGCTAGAGACCCTGAGACAGGGAGCACTGAAGCTTTCTTT.

V is TRBV11-1 and J is TRBJ2-1; 7 nucleotides align to TRBD1. This CDR3 has 13 residues. V trimming: 5 bases; J trimming: 8 bases; junction bases outside the gene matches: 6. Germline CDR1 is SGHAT and CDR2 is FQDESV (reference sequence). The CDR3 nucleotides are TGTGCCAGCAGCCGAGGGGGCCGAGATGAGCAGTTCTTC. This gives the protein CASSRGGRDEQFF. Based on the CDR3 plus reference TRBV11-1 and TRBJ2-1, the full variable domain is EAEVAQSPRYKITEKSQAVAFWCDPISGHATLYWYRQILGQGPELLVQFQDESVVDDSQLPKDRFSAERLKGVDSTLKIQPAELGDSAMYLCASSRGGRDEQFFGPGTRLTVL.

The genes are TRBV6-1 and TRBJ1-1; tentatively, D is TRBD1 (6 bases). Germline V gives CDR1 MNHNS, CDR2 SASEGT. The V end was cut by 6 bases, the J end by 1 base, with 15 bases between. This CDR3 region has 15 residues. CDR3 region: CASRPTGAKNTEAFF. CDR3 sequence (DNA): TGTGCCAGCAGGCCGACAGGCGCTAAGAACACTGAAGCTTTCTTT.

V gene TRBV15 combines with J gene TRBJ1-6; D call uncertain. This CDR3 is 15 amino acids long. The germline V gene has CDR1 LNHNV and CDR2 YYDKDF (reference sequence). V was clipped by 1 base and J by 9 bases, with 13 bases between them. DNA for the CDR3: TGTGCCACCAGCAGAGGACGACCTATGGGTTCACCCCTCCACTTT. Its protein is CATSRGRPMGSPLHF.

The chain combines TRBV5-1 with TRBJ2-2; TRBD1 matches 9 bases. Germline CDR1 SGHRS, CDR2 YFSETQ. The CDR3 contains 15 residues. With V trimmed by 4 bases and J by 7 bases, 8 bases remained unmatched. CDR3 loop: CASSQTTGGHGELFF. DNA of the CDR3: TGCGCCAGCAGCCAAACGACAGGGGGGCACGGGGAGCTGTTTTTT. The complete variable domain, with remaining parts taken from reference TRBV5-1 and TRBJ2-2, reads KAGVTQTPRYLIKTRGQQVTLSCSPISGHRSVSWYQQTPGQGLQFLFEYFSETQRNKGNFPGRFSGRQFSNSRSEMNVSTLELGDSALYLCASSQTTGGHGELFFGEGSRLTVL.

This clonotype came up a few times. The chain joins TRBV12-3 or TRBV12-4 to TRBJ2-3; D remains unclear. V lost 3 bases to trimming and J lost 4 bases, with 11 bases between them. The CDR3 is made up of 14 amino acids. In nucleotides, the CDR3 is TGTGCCAGCAGTTTTTCGGCGCGAGCAGATACGCAGTATTTT. Protein sequence: CASSFSARADTQYF.